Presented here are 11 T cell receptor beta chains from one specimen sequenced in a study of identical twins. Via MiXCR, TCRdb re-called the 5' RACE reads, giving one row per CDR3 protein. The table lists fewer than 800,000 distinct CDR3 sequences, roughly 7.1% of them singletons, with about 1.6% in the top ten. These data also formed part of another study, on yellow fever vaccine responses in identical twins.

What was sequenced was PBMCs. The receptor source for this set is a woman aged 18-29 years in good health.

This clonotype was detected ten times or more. The CDR3 sequence is CSADRGQGEKLFF. CDR3 DNA sequence: TGCAGCGCCGACAGGGGGCAAGGGGAAAAACTGTTTTTT. The chain carries TRBV29-1 and TRBJ1-4, with 10 bases fitting TRBD1. The CDR3 loop spans 13 amino acids. Germline loops: CDR1 SQVTM, CDR2 ANQGSEA. Trimming cost V 7 bases and J 8 bases; bases outside gene matches: 7.

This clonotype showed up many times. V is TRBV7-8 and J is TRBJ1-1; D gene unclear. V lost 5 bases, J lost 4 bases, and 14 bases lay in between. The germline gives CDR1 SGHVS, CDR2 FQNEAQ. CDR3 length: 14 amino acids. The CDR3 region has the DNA TGTGCCAGCAGCCGCCCCGAGGGCCCCACTGAAGCTTTCTTT. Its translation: CASSRPEGPTEAFF.

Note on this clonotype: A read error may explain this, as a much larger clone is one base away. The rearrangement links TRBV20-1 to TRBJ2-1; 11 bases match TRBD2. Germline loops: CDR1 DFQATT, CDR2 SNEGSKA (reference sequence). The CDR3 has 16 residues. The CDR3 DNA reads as TGCTGTGCTACCGAGGGACTAGCGGAGAACTACAATGAGCAGTTCTTC. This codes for CCATEGLAENYNEQFF.

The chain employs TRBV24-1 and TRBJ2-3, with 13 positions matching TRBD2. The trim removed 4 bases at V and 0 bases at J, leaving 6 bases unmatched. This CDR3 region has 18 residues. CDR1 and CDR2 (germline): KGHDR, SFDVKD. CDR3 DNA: TGTGCCACCAGTGAGTCCGGACTAGCGGGGGACAGCACAGATACGCAGTATTTT. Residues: CATSESGLAGDSTDTQYF.

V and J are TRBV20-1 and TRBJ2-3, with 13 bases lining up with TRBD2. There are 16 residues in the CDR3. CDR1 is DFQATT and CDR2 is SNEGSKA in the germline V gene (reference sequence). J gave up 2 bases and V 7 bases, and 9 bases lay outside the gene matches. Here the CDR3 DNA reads TGCAGTGGTGGGACTAGCGGGACTCAGGCCACAGATACGCAGTATTTT. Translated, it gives CSGGTSGTQATDTQYF.

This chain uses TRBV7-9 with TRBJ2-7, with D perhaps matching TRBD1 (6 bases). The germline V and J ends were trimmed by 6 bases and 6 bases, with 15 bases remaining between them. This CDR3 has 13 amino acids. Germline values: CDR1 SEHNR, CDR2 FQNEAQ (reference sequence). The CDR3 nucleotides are TGTGCCAGCAGTCATACCCCAGGGGCCGAGCAGTACGTC. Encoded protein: CASSHTPGAEQYV.

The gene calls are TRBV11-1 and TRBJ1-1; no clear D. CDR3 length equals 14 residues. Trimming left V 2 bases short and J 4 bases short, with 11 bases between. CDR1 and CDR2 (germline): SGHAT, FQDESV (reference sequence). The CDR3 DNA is TGTGCCAGCAGCTTACATGGCGCCGTCACTGAAGCTTTCTTT. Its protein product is CASSLHGAVTEAFF.

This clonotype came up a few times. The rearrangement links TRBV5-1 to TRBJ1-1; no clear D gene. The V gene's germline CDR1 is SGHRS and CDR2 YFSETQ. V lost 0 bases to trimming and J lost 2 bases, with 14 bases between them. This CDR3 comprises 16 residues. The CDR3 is CASSLGGARSNTEAFF. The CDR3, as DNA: TGCGCCAGCAGCTTGGGAGGCGCCCGCTCAAACACTGAAGCTTTCTTT.

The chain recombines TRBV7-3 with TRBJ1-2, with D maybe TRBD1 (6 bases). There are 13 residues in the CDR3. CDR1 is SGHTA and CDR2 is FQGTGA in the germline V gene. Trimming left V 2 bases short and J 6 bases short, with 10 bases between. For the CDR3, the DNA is TGTGCCAGCAGCTTATCCGAGGGGGATGGCTACACCTTC. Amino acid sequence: CASSLSEGDGYTF.

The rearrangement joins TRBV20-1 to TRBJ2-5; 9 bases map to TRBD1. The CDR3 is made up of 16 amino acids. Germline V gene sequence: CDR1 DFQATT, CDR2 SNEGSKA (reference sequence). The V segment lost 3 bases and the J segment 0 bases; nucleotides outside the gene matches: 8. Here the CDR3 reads CSASSAGTGNQETQYF. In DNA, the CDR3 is TGCAGTGCTAGTAGCGCCGGGACAGGGAACCAAGAGACCCAGTACTTC.

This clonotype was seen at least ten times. The CDR3, as DNA: TGTGCCAGCAGAATCACCAGCGGAGAGACCCAGTACTTC. Translation: CASRITSGETQYF. J is TRBJ2-5 and V is TRBV12-3 or TRBV12-4; D perhaps matches TRBD2 (5 bases). Between the trimmed V and J ends, which lost 6 bases and 4 bases, there was a span of 12 bases. The CDR3 length is 13 residues.